The entry below describes one TCR beta chain. Its target is not known. TCRdb keeps only in-frame clones here, not all; method: immunoSEQ multiplex PCR. The table lists about 100,000 clones, approximately 86% of them singletons, with roughly 3.3% in the top ten. The data belong to a study of T cell responses to AZD1222 COVID-19 vaccine. Overall study results and limits: Researchers took repertoire samples only after the peak T cell response had come.

Sequenced material: peripheral blood, taken 28 days after the second dose of the MenACWY control vaccine. The TCR was taken from an adult who received the MenACWY meningococcal vaccine as a control.

The CDR3 DNA sequence: TGTGCCAGCAGTTTAGGTCCAGATGCGGGGGGGGACACCGGGGAGCTGTTTTTT. Translation gives CASSLGPDAGGDTGELFF. The V and J genes are TRBV27 and TRBJ2-2; the match to TRBD2 covers 9 bases. The germline V gene encodes CDR1 MNHEY and CDR2 SMNVEV (reference sequence). V trimming: 2 bases; J trimming: 3 bases; junction bases outside the gene matches: 10. The CDR3 has 18 residues.